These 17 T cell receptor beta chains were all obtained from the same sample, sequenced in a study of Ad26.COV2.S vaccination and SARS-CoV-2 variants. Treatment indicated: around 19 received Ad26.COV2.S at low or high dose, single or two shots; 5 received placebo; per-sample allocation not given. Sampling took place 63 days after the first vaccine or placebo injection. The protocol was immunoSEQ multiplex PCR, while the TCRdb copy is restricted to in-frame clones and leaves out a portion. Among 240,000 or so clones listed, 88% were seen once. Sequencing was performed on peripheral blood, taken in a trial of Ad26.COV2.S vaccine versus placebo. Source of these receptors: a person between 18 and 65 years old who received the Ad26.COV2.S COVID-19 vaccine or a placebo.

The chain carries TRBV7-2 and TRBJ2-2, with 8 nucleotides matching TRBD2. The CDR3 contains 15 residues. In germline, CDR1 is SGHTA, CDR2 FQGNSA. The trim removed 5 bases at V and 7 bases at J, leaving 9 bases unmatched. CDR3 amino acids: CASSRGAGGFGELFF. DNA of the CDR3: TGTGCCAGCAGCCGCGGGGCGGGGGGTTTCGGGGAGCTGTTTTTT.

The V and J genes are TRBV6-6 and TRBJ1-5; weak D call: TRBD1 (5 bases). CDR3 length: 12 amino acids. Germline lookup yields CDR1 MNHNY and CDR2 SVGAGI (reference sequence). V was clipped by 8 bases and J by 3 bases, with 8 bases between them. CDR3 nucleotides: TGTGCCAGCGGGGGGGTCAATCAGCCCCAGCATTTT. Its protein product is CASGGVNQPQHF.

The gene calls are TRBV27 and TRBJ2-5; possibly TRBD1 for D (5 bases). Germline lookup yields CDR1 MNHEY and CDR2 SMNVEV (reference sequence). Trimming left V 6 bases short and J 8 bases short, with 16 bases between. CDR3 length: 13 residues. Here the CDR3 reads CASSQGLVGTQYF. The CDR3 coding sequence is TGTGCCAGCAGCCAGGGTTTGGTAGGAACCCAGTACTTC.

Here the CDR3 reads CATPPRVQAYEQYF. The CDR3 DNA follows: TGTGCCACCCCACCTCGGGTACAGGCCTACGAGCAGTACTTC. The chain recombines TRBV24-1 with TRBJ2-7; a possible D gene is TRBD1 (5 bases). Germline CDR1 KGHDR, CDR2 SFDVKD. This CDR3 spans 14 amino acids. V lost 9 bases, J lost 2 bases, and 16 bases lay in between.

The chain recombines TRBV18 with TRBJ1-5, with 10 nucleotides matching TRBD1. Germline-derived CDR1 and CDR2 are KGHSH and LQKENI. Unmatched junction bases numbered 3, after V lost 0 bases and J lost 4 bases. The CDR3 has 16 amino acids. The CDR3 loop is CASSPPGTGVNQPQHF. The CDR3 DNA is TGTGCCAGCTCACCACCCGGGACAGGGGTGAATCAGCCCCAGCATTTT.

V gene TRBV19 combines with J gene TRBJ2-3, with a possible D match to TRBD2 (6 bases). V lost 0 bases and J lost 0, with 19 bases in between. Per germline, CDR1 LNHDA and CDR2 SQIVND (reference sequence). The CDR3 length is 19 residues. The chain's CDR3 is CASSIDMAGNRPSTDTQYF. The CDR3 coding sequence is TGTGCCAGTAGTATAGATATGGCGGGGAATCGCCCTAGCACAGATACGCAGTATTTT.

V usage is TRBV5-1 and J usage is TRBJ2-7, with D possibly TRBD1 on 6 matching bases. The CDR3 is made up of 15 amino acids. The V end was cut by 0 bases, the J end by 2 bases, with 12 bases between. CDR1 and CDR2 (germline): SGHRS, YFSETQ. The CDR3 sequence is CASSLEGAGAYEQYF. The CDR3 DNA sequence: TGCGCCAGCAGCTTGGAAGGGGCAGGGGCCTACGAGCAGTACTTC.

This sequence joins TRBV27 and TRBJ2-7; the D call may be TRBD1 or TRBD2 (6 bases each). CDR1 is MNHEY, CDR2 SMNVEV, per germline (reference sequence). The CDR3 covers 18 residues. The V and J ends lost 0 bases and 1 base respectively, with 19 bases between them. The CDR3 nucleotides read TGTGCCAGCAGTTTATCCCGCCCCGGGGGCTATAGGTCCTACGAGCAGTACTTC. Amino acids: CASSLSRPGGYRSYEQYF.

DNA of the CDR3: TGTGCCAGCAGCCCACGGACAGGGGGCAAGGCCGGGGAGCTGTTTTTT. It specifies CASSPRTGGKAGELFF. The chain is built from TRBV3-1 (or the pseudogene TRBV3-2) and TRBJ2-2; 11 bases are a match to TRBD1. This CDR3 has 16 amino acids. Germline CDR1 and CDR2: LGHDT and YNNKEL (reference sequence). V shed 4 bases and J 6 bases; nucleotides not matched to a gene: 7.

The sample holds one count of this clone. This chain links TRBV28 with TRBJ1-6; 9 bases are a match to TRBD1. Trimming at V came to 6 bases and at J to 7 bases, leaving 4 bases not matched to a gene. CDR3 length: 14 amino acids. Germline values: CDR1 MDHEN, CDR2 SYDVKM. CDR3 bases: TGTGCCAGCAGGACCGGGACAGGGAATTCACCCCTCCACTTT. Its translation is CASRTGTGNSPLHF.

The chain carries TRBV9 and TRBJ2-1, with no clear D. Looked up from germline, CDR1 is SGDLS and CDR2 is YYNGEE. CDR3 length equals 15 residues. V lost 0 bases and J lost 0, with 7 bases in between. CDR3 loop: CASSVEDSSYNEQFF. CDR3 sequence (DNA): TGTGCCAGCAGCGTAGAGGATAGCTCCTACAATGAGCAGTTCTTC.

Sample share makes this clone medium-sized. DNA of the CDR3: TGTGCCAGCAGCATGATCACGGGGACCACCTACGAGCAGTACTTC. As protein: CASSMITGTTYEQYF. J is TRBJ2-7 and V is TRBV21-1. TRBV21-1 is a pseudogene. This CDR3 contains 15 residues.

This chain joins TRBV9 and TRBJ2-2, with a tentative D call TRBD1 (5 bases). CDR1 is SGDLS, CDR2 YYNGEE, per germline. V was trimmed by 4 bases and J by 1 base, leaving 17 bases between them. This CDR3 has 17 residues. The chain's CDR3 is CASSPSGAGMNTGELFF. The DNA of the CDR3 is TGTGCCAGCAGCCCAAGTGGGGCAGGGATGAACACCGGGGAGCTGTTTTTT.

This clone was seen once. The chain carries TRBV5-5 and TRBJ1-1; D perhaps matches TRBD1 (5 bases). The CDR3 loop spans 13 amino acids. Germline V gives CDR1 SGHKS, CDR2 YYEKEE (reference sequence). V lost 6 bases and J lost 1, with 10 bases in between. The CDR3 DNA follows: TGTGCCAGCAAAACCCAGGGGAACACTGAAGCTTTCTTT. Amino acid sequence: CASKTQGNTEAFF. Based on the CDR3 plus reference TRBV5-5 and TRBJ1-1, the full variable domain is DAGVTQSPTHLIKTRGQQVTLRCSPISGHKSVSWYQQVLGQGPQFIFQYYEKEERGRGNFPDRFSARQFPNYSSELNVNALLLGDSALYLCASKTQGNTEAFFGQGTRLTVV.

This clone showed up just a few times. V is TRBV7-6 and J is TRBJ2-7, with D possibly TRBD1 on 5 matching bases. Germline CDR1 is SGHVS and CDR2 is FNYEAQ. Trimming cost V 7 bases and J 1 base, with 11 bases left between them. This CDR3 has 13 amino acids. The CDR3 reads CASKGHDSYEQYF. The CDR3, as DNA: TGTGCCAGCAAGGGGCACGATTCCTACGAGCAGTACTTC. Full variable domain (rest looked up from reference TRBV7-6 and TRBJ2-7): GAGVSQSPRYKVTKRGQDVALRCDPISGHVSLYWYRQALGQGPEFLTYFNYEAQQDKSGLPNDRFSAERPEGSISTLTIQRTEQRDSAMYRCASKGHDSYEQYFGPGTRLTVT.

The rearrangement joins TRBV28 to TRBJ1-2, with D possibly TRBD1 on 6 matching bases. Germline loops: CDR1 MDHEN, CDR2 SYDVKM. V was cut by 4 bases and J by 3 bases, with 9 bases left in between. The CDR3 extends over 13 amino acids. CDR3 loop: CASSSGGDYGYTF. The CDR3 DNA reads TGTGCCAGCAGTTCCGGGGGCGACTATGGCTACACCTTC.

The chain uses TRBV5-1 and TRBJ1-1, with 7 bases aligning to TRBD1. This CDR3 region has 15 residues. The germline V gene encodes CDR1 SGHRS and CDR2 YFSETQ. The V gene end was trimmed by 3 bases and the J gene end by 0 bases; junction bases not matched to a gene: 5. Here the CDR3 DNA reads TGCGCCAGCAGCTCCTACAGGGGTGTGAACACTGAAGCTTTCTTT. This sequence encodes CASSSYRGVNTEAFF.